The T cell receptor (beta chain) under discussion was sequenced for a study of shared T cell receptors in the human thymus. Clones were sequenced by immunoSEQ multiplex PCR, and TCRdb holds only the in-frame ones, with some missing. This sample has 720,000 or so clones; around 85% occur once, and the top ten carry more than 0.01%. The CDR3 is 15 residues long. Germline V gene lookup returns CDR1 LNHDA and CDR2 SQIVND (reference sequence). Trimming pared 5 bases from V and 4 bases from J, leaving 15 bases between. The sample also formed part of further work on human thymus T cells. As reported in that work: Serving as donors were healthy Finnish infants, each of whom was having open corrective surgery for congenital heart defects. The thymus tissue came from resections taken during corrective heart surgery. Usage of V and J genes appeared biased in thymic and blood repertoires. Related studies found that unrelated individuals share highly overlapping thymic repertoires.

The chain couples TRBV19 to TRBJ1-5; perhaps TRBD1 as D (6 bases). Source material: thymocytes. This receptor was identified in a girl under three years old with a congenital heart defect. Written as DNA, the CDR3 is TGTGCCAGTAGTGGGGCAGGGGACCGAAATCAGCCCCAGCATTTT. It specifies CASSGAGDRNQPQHF.